Listed below are T cell receptor beta chains from one sample, sequenced in a study of cytomegalovirus exposure and HLA in healthy donors. The method was immunoSEQ multiplex PCR; TCRdb's version includes in-frame clones alone and lacks a portion of them. The data contain more than 250,000 clones, about 90% of them singletons. Source material: PBMCs. The receptors derive from a woman aged 30 to 39 in good health and CMV-seronegative. Both conserved end residues are part of each CDR3. A D gene is named only where the DNA matches it firmly. For some rows the clone size is stated as once, few or many, or as a class when expanded; others skip it.

clone_size: -
v_call: TRBV15
j_call: TRBJ2-2
d_call: TRBD2
cdr3_nt: TGTGCCACCAGCAGAGGGGCAGGGGCTGGTCTAGCGGGAGCTAGCGGGGAGCTGTTTTTT
cdr3_aa: CATSRGAGAGLAGASGELFF

clone_size: few
v_call: TRBV27
j_call: TRBJ1-1
d_call: -
cdr3_nt: TGTGCCAGCAGTTGGGGGACTGAAGCTTTCTTT
cdr3_aa: CASSWGTEAFF

clone_size: -
v_call: TRBV27
j_call: TRBJ1-4
d_call: -
cdr3_nt: TGTGCCAGCAGTTTATTTGGGGGCGCGAGTCAGGAAAAACTGTTTTTT
cdr3_aa: CASSLFGGASQEKLFF

clone_size: -
v_call: TRBV9
j_call: TRBJ2-5
d_call: -
cdr3_nt: TGTGCCAGCAGCCAAAATGGATTTGAGACCCAGTACTTC
cdr3_aa: CASSQNGFETQYF

clone_size: -
v_call: TRBV9
j_call: TRBJ1-4
d_call: -
cdr3_nt: TGTGCCAGCAGCTCGAAGACGGGACCGGAAGGGCGAAATGAAAAACTGTTTTTT
cdr3_aa: CASSSKTGPEGRNEKLFF

clone_size: -
v_call: TRBV5-1
j_call: TRBJ2-7
d_call: -
cdr3_nt: TGCGCCAGCAGCTTGGCTCCAGGGTCTGACGAGCAGTACTTC
cdr3_aa: CASSLAPGSDEQYF

clone_size: -
v_call: TRBV6-8
j_call: TRBJ2-3
d_call: TRBD2
cdr3_nt: TGTGCCACCTTTGTCAGAGCGGGAGCTCAGACAGATACGCAGTATTTT
cdr3_aa: CATFVRAGAQTDTQYF

clone_size: once
v_call: TRBV18
j_call: TRBJ2-7
d_call: -
cdr3_nt: TGTGCCAGCTCACCGGGGGACCTCTCTTTACTCTACGAGCAGTACTTC
cdr3_aa: CASSPGDLSLLYEQYF

clone_size: -
v_call: TRBV19
j_call: TRBJ2-7
d_call: -
cdr3_nt: TGTGCCAGTAGTACGGACAGTTACGAGCAGTACTTC
cdr3_aa: CASSTDSYEQYF

clone_size: -
v_call: TRBV27
j_call: TRBJ2-5
d_call: -
cdr3_nt: TGTGCCAGCAGTTTAATAGGGACCGGGTTAGAGAGAGAGACCCAGTACTTC
cdr3_aa: CASSLIGTGLERETQYF

clone_size: -
v_call: TRBV7-9
j_call: TRBJ1-2
d_call: -
cdr3_nt: TGTGCCAGCAGCTTAGGTGACAGTCCCAACTATGGCTACACCTTC
cdr3_aa: CASSLGDSPNYGYTF

clone_size: -
v_call: TRBV5-4
j_call: TRBJ2-2
d_call: TRBD1
cdr3_nt: TGTGCCAGCAGCCCAAAACAGGGGGCCATCACCGGGGAGCTGTTTTTT
cdr3_aa: CASSPKQGAITGELFF

clone_size: -
v_call: TRBV11-2
j_call: TRBJ1-2
d_call: -
cdr3_nt: TGTGCCAGCAGCTCTTTTCCGGCAGGGGCCTATGGCTACACCTTC
cdr3_aa: CASSSFPAGAYGYTF

clone_size: -
v_call: TRBV6-6
j_call: TRBJ2-2
d_call: -
cdr3_nt: TGTGCCAGCAGTTACTCGCCGGGATACACCGGGGAGCTGTTTTTT
cdr3_aa: CASSYSPGYTGELFF

clone_size: -
v_call: TRBV30
j_call: TRBJ2-7
d_call: -
cdr3_nt: TGTGCCTGGTCGGACAGTTCGAACGAGCAGTACTTC
cdr3_aa: CAWSDSSNEQYF

clone_size: -
v_call: TRBV10-2
j_call: TRBJ2-2
d_call: -
cdr3_nt: TGCGCCACCGGGGCTAACACCGGGGAGCTGTTTTTT
cdr3_aa: CATGANTGELFF

clone_size: -
v_call: TRBV2
j_call: TRBJ2-7
d_call: TRBD2
cdr3_nt: TGTGCCAGCAGTGAAGCGGCGGGACTAGCGCAGAACGAGCAGTACTTC
cdr3_aa: CASSEAAGLAQNEQYF

clone_size: -
v_call: TRBV18
j_call: TRBJ2-7
d_call: -
cdr3_nt: TGTGCCAGCTCACCACGAGGAGGGGGGTCTGGGGAGCAGTACTTC
cdr3_aa: CASSPRGGGSGEQYF

clone_size: -
v_call: TRBV7-9
j_call: TRBJ1-1
d_call: -
cdr3_nt: TGTGCCAGCAGCTTGGATATGAACACTGAAGCTTTCTTT
cdr3_aa: CASSLDMNTEAFF

clone_size: -
v_call: TRBV5-1
j_call: TRBJ2-1
d_call: -
cdr3_nt: TGCGCCAGCAGCTCTGACGCCTACAATGAGCAGTTCTTC
cdr3_aa: CASSSDAYNEQFF

clone_size: -
v_call: TRBV4-1
j_call: TRBJ2-7
d_call: -
cdr3_nt: TGCGCCAGCAGCCAAGGTGTCGGTTCCTACGAGCAGTACTTC
cdr3_aa: CASSQGVGSYEQYF

clone_size: -
v_call: TRBV7-2
j_call: TRBJ2-3
d_call: -
cdr3_nt: TGTGCCAGCAGCCCCGAAGCGGGTAGCACAGATACGCAGTATTTT
cdr3_aa: CASSPEAGSTDTQYF

clone_size: -
v_call: TRBV2
j_call: TRBJ2-6
d_call: -
cdr3_nt: TGTGCCAGCAGTGAACCGGGCACTGGGGCCAACGTCCTGACTTTC
cdr3_aa: CASSEPGTGANVLTF

clone_size: -
v_call: TRBV4-1
j_call: TRBJ2-7
d_call: TRBD2
cdr3_nt: TGCGCCAGCAGCCCCGGGACTAGCGGAATATACGAGCAGTACTTC
cdr3_aa: CASSPGTSGIYEQYF

clone_size: -
v_call: TRBV27
j_call: TRBJ1-5
d_call: -
cdr3_nt: TGTGCCAGCAGTTCAGGGGTCGTTCAGCCCCAGCATTTT
cdr3_aa: CASSSGVVQPQHF

clone_size: -
v_call: TRBV7-9
j_call: TRBJ2-5
d_call: -
cdr3_nt: TGTGCCAGCAGCCCTCGGATGGGGGAAGAGACCCAGTACTTC
cdr3_aa: CASSPRMGEETQYF

clone_size: few
v_call: TRBV6-6
j_call: TRBJ1-3
d_call: TRBD1
cdr3_nt: TGTGCCGGACAGGACAGGGGCTCTGGAAACACCATATATTTT
cdr3_aa: CAGQDRGSGNTIYF

clone_size: once
v_call: TRBV11-3
j_call: TRBJ2-2
d_call: TRBD1
cdr3_nt: TGTGCCAGCAGCTTAGATCCCCCGACAGGGTTGATAACTGCGACCGGGGAGCTGTTTTTT
cdr3_aa: CASSLDPPTGLITATGELFF

clone_size: -
v_call: TRBV6-1
j_call: TRBJ2-1
d_call: TRBD2
cdr3_nt: TGTGCCAGCAGAACTAGCGGGAGAGGCAATGAGCAGTTCTTC
cdr3_aa: CASRTSGRGNEQFF

clone_size: -
v_call: TRBV11-3
j_call: TRBJ2-7
d_call: TRBD2
cdr3_nt: TGTGCCAGCAGCTCGGGACTAGCGGACTACGAGCAGTACTTC
cdr3_aa: CASSSGLADYEQYF

clone_size: -
v_call: TRBV27
j_call: TRBJ2-6
d_call: -
cdr3_nt: TGTGCCAGCGGAACATCCCAGGGGGGGTCTGGGGCCAACGTCCTGACTTTC
cdr3_aa: CASGTSQGGSGANVLTF

clone_size: -
v_call: TRBV29-1
j_call: TRBJ1-1
d_call: -
cdr3_nt: TGCAGCGTCCCCCGGGCAGGGTTCCGGGGCACTGAAGCTTTCTTT
cdr3_aa: CSVPRAGFRGTEAFF

clone_size: -
v_call: TRBV11-2
j_call: TRBJ2-5
d_call: -
cdr3_nt: TGTGCCAGCAGCTTCTCAGAGACCCAGTACTTC
cdr3_aa: CASSFSETQYF

clone_size: -
v_call: TRBV6-1
j_call: TRBJ2-3
d_call: -
cdr3_nt: TGTGCCAGCAGTGAAGGGCAGGGGATAACAGATACGCAGTATTTT
cdr3_aa: CASSEGQGITDTQYF

clone_size: -
v_call: TRBV13
j_call: TRBJ1-4
d_call: -
cdr3_nt: TGTGCCAGCAGCTCCTCCCTTACGGCAGGCCGACCCACTAATGAAAAACTGTTTTTT
cdr3_aa: CASSSSLTAGRPTNEKLFF

clone_size: -
v_call: TRBV19
j_call: TRBJ2-7
d_call: TRBD1
cdr3_nt: TGTGCCACCAAACTCCGGGACAGGGGGCACGAGCAGTACTTC
cdr3_aa: CATKLRDRGHEQYF

clone_size: -
v_call: TRBV5-8
j_call: TRBJ1-5
d_call: -
cdr3_nt: TGTGCCCGCCCACTGACAGTTAGCAATCAGCCCCAGCATTTT
cdr3_aa: CARPLTVSNQPQHF

clone_size: -
v_call: TRBV20-1
j_call: TRBJ2-1
d_call: -
cdr3_nt: TGCAGTGCTAGACGACAGCGTGAGCAGTTCTTC
cdr3_aa: CSARRQREQFF

clone_size: -
v_call: TRBV27
j_call: TRBJ2-1
d_call: TRBD2
cdr3_nt: TGTGCCAGCAAAGGGCGAAGGGCCGGACTAGCGGACAATGAGCAGTTCTTC
cdr3_aa: CASKGRRAGLADNEQFF

clone_size: -
v_call: TRBV5-6
j_call: TRBJ2-7
d_call: -
cdr3_nt: TGTGCCAGCAGCCCAGGACGGGCTTACGAGCAGTACTTC
cdr3_aa: CASSPGRAYEQYF

clone_size: -
v_call: TRBV7-2
j_call: TRBJ1-2
d_call: TRBD1
cdr3_nt: TGTGCCAGCAGCTTCCAGGAGGGGGCTCACGGCTACACCTTC
cdr3_aa: CASSFQEGAHGYTF

clone_size: few
v_call: TRBV11-2
j_call: TRBJ1-2
d_call: -
cdr3_nt: TGTGCCAGCAGCTTAGCGGTAAACTATGGCTACACCTTC
cdr3_aa: CASSLAVNYGYTF

clone_size: -
v_call: TRBV20-1
j_call: TRBJ2-7
d_call: -
cdr3_nt: TGCAGTGCTAGACGGGACTACGAGCAGTACTTC
cdr3_aa: CSARRDYEQYF

clone_size: -
v_call: TRBV18
j_call: TRBJ2-7
d_call: TRBD1
cdr3_nt: TGTGCCAGCTCACCAAAAACCGGGACAGGGTACGAGCAGTACTTC
cdr3_aa: CASSPKTGTGYEQYF

clone_size: -
v_call: TRBV6-4
j_call: TRBJ2-1
d_call: TRBD2
cdr3_nt: TGTGCCAGCAGTGAGGGCACTAGCGGGCCCCACAATGAGCAGTTCTTC
cdr3_aa: CASSEGTSGPHNEQFF

clone_size: -
v_call: TRBV7-8
j_call: TRBJ2-1
d_call: TRBD2
cdr3_nt: TGTGCCAGCAGCGTTGGACTAGCGCTTAATGAGCAGTTCTTC
cdr3_aa: CASSVGLALNEQFF

clone_size: -
v_call: TRBV11-1
j_call: TRBJ2-2
d_call: TRBD2
cdr3_nt: TGTGCCAGCAGCGCCACTAGCGGGAGATCAACCGGGGAGCTGTTTTTT
cdr3_aa: CASSATSGRSTGELFF

clone_size: -
v_call: TRBV7-9
j_call: TRBJ2-7
d_call: TRBD2
cdr3_nt: TGTGCCAGCAGCTCGACTAGCGGGAGGGCCCCTCCCTACGAGCAGTACTTC
cdr3_aa: CASSSTSGRAPPYEQYF

clone_size: -
v_call: TRBV7-9
j_call: TRBJ2-5
d_call: -
cdr3_nt: TGTGCCAGCAGCTCTGGTCTAGACCCAGGGACCCAGTACTTC
cdr3_aa: CASSSGLDPGTQYF